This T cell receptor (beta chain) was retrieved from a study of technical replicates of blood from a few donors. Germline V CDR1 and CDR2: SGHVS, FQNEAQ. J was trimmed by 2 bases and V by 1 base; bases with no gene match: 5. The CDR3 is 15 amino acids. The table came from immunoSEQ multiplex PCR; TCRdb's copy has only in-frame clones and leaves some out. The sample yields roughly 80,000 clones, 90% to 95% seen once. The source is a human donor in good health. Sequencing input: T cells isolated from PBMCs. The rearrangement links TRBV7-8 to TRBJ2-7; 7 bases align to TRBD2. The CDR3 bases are TGTGCCAGCAGCTTAGGGCTAGCGGTAACCTACGAGCAGTACTTC. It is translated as CASSLGLAVTYEQYF.